These 29 T cell receptor beta chains were all obtained from the same sample, sequenced in a study of T-cell memory formation after mild COVID-19. TCRdb passed the 5' RACE reads through MiXCR, listing each CDR3 protein once. Counted here are about 290,000 distinct CDR3 sequences, about 16% occurring once; the ten biggest clones make up approximately 23%. Sequencing used PBMCs or a T cell subset sorted from them (not recorded which). Receptor source: a man between 18 and 29 years old who had mild COVID-19 (a few samples of this study predate the infection). Cell type and time point are not known.

V usage is TRBV6-1 and J usage is TRBJ2-7; D possibly corresponds to TRBD2 (6 bases). The CDR3 runs 15 residues. V dropped 6 bases and J dropped 4 bases, with 19 bases sitting between them. The germline V gene has CDR1 MNHNS and CDR2 SASEGT. The CDR3 region has the DNA TGTGCCAGCAGCCCCCGGGGAGGCCGACTATACGAGCAGTACGTC. Amino acids: CASSPRGGRLYEQYV.

This clonotype came up a few times. The J gene is TRBJ2-7, the V gene TRBV4-1, with 9 bases fitting TRBD1. The V gene end was trimmed by 1 base and the J gene end by 6 bases; junction bases not matched to a gene: 7. The CDR3 is 15 residues long. The germline V gene has CDR1 MGHRA and CDR2 YSYEKL. CDR3 protein: CASSQVGTGFSEQYF. The CDR3 region has the DNA TGCGCCAGCAGCCAAGTCGGGACAGGGTTTAGCGAGCAGTACTTC.

This clonotype was seen more than once but under ten times. The genes are TRBV6-2 or TRBV6-3 and TRBJ2-6; the D gene is possibly TRBD1 (6 bases). CDR1 and CDR2 from the germline V gene are MNHEY and SVGEGT. V lost 10 bases, J lost 1 base, and 8 bases lay in between. The length of the CDR3 is 13 residues. The chain's CDR3 is CATGESGANVLTF. The DNA of the CDR3 is TGTGCCACAGGGGAGTCTGGGGCCAACGTCCTGACTTTC.

The DNA of the CDR3 is TGTGCCAGCAGCCAATCAGGGGCCGCAGATACGCAGTATTTT. Translating gives CASSQSGAADTQYF. The J gene is TRBJ2-3, the V gene TRBV14; D is perhaps TRBD1 (6 bases). Trimming took off 2 bases at V and 4 bases at J, with 10 bases between the two ends. CDR3 size: 14 residues. Per germline, CDR1 SGHDN and CDR2 FVKESK.

J is TRBJ1-2 and V is TRBV6-5; TRBD1 agrees at 8 bases. Per germline, CDR1 MNHEY and CDR2 SVGAGI. This CDR3 is 15 amino acids long. V lost 2 bases and J lost 5; bases outside the gene matches: 7. The CDR3 region is CASSYRQTGVYGYTF. The DNA of the CDR3 is TGTGCCAGCAGTTACCGACAGACAGGGGTATATGGCTACACCTTC.

This clonotype was observed at least ten times. The rearrangement uses TRBV7-8 and TRBJ1-4; perhaps TRBD1 as D (6 bases). The germline V gene has CDR1 SGHVS and CDR2 FQNEAQ. V lost 2 bases and J lost 6, with 13 bases in between. The CDR3 is 15 residues long. The CDR3 sequence is CASSLRRGGDEKLFF. The CDR3 region has the DNA TGTGCCAGCAGCTTACGCAGGGGCGGTGATGAAAAACTGTTTTTT.

The rearrangement joins TRBV5-1 to TRBJ2-2; TRBD1 aligns across 7 bases. CDR1 is SGHRS and CDR2 is YFSETQ in the germline V gene. V lost 7 bases, J lost 3 bases, and 9 bases stayed unmatched. CDR3 size: 15 residues. The CDR3 DNA sequence: TGCGCCAGCTTGTCCGGGACAGCTTACACCGGGGAGCTGTTTTTT. Its protein product is CASLSGTAYTGELFF.

This clonotype has more than one count but fewer than ten. The gene calls are TRBV12-3 or TRBV12-4 and TRBJ1-2, with a possible D match to TRBD1 (5 bases). The CDR3 runs 14 residues. V was clipped by 9 bases and J by 4 bases, with 18 bases between them. The CDR3 nucleotides are TGTGCCAGGTATTGCAGGGCAGAAGTCTATGGCTACACCTTC. The encoded protein is CARYCRAEVYGYTF.

In this sample, this clonotype turned up a few times. The chain is built from TRBV7-2 and TRBJ2-2; no firm D call. In germline, CDR1 is SGHTA, CDR2 FQGNSA. The CDR3 totals 12 residues. Trimming took off 5 bases at V and 7 bases at J, with 8 bases between the two ends. This chain's CDR3 is CASSPRFGELFF. Written as DNA, the CDR3 is TGTGCCAGCAGCCCACGGTTCGGGGAGCTGTTTTTT.

This clonotype was found many times. The V gene is TRBV28, the J gene TRBJ2-7; no clear D gene. The CDR3 is made up of 11 amino acids. V was pared by 1 base and J by 6 bases, with 4 bases between. Germline-derived CDR1 and CDR2 are MDHEN and SYDVKM. The CDR3 here is CASSLFGEQYV. The CDR3 DNA follows: TGTGCCAGCAGTTTATTTGGCGAGCAGTACGTC.

V is TRBV11-2 and J is TRBJ1-4; 8 positions match TRBD1. Germline V gene data show CDR1 as SGHAT and CDR2 as FQNNGV. The length of the CDR3 is 16 residues. The V gene end was trimmed by 7 bases and the J gene end by 4 bases; junction bases not matched to a gene: 11. The DNA of the CDR3 is TGTGCCAGCATCCAGGCGAGGGGACAGGATAATGAAAAACTGTTTTTT. Encoded protein: CASIQARGQDNEKLFF.

This clonotype came up a few times. This chain uses TRBV6-6 with TRBJ2-2, with TRBD1 as a possible D gene (6 bases). The V gene's germline CDR1 is MNHNY and CDR2 SVGAGI (reference sequence). This CDR3 contains 13 residues. Deletions cut 7 bases from V and 5 bases from J, with 11 bases between. The CDR3 spells CASTWTATGELFF. CDR3 bases: TGTGCCAGCACCTGGACAGCTACCGGGGAGCTGTTTTTT.

The chain has TRBV20-1 and TRBJ2-1; D unclear. CDR3 length: 12 residues. Germline loops: CDR1 DFQATT, CDR2 SNEGSKA (reference sequence). The V end was cut by 4 bases, the J end by 12 bases, with 16 bases between. CDR3 protein: CSANYFSLGQFF. The CDR3 DNA follows: TGCAGTGCTAATTATTTCAGCCTGGGGCAGTTCTTC.

The sample holds many counts of this clonotype. The chain combines TRBV5-1 with TRBJ2-2; D might be TRBD1 (6 bases). The CDR3 spans 16 residues. Trimming took 1 base from V and 4 from J, leaving 14 bases between them. Germline CDR1 is SGHRS and CDR2 is YFSETQ. This chain's CDR3 is CASSLLQGSITGELFF. The DNA of the CDR3 is TGCGCCAGCAGCTTGCTCCAGGGGTCAATCACCGGGGAGCTGTTTTTT.

This chain links TRBV6-5 with TRBJ1-1; D remains unclear. Germline loops: CDR1 MNHEY, CDR2 SVGAGI. This CDR3 spans 12 amino acids. Between the trimmed V and J ends, which lost 6 bases and 0 bases, there was a span of 5 bases. The CDR3 loop reads CASSSVNTEAFF. The CDR3 DNA reads as TGTGCCAGCAGCTCAGTGAACACTGAAGCTTTCTTT.

Regarding this clonotype: The junction shows a germline mismatch at one end, possibly a read error. The chain is built from TRBV25-1 and TRBJ2-1; TRBD2 matches at 13 bases. Germline CDR1 MGHDK, CDR2 SYGVNS. The CDR3 sequence is 12 residues long. The CDR3 is CASSGTSGGEVF. The CDR3 DNA follows: TGTGCCAGCAGTGGGACTAGCGGGGGTGAAGTCTTC.

This clonotype has ten or more counts. V and J are TRBV10-2 and TRBJ2-7; TRBD1 matches at 7 bases. The CDR3 runs 13 residues. J lost 2 bases, V lost 5 bases, and 3 bases had no gene match. Germline V lookup: CDR1 WSHSY, CDR2 SAAADI. The chain's CDR3 is CASSPTGAYEQYF. CDR3 bases: TGCGCCAGCAGTCCCACAGGGGCCTACGAGCAGTACTTC.

The V gene is TRBV20-1, the J gene TRBJ2-2, with 7 positions matching TRBD2. Germline-derived CDR1 and CDR2 are DFQATT and SNEGSKA (reference sequence). This CDR3 spans 22 amino acids. After removal of 2 bases from V and 1 base from J, the junction contained 25 bases not matched to a gene. CDR3 in DNA: TGCAGTGCTAGATCGAGCGGGGTCCAGCCGGAAAGCGGGAACTGGAACACCGGGGAGCTGTTTTTT. It codes for CSARSSGVQPESGNWNTGELFF.

In its sample, this clonotype was seen a few times. This sequence joins TRBV6-5 and TRBJ2-7; D is ambiguous. Germline V gene data show CDR1 as MNHEY and CDR2 as SVGAGI. Trimming cost V 6 bases and J 3 bases, with 12 bases left between them. The length of the CDR3 is 13 residues. This CDR3 is CASSSQTGYEQYF. The CDR3 coding sequence is TGTGCCAGCAGCTCGCAAACCGGCTACGAGCAGTACTTC.

This clonotype showed up just a few times. The chain uses TRBV9 and TRBJ2-3; 9 bases fit TRBD1. V trimming: 2 bases; J trimming: 5 bases; junction bases outside the gene matches: 6. Germline loops: CDR1 SGDLS, CDR2 YYNGEE. This CDR3 comprises 15 residues. CDR3 sequence (DNA): TGTGCCAGCAGCGTTGACAGGGGGGTAGGAGATACGCAGTATTTT. Protein sequence: CASSVDRGVGDTQYF.

This clonotype was counted ten times or more. The J gene is TRBJ1-5, the V gene TRBV7-9; 7 bases map to TRBD1. The CDR3 has 15 residues. Germline CDR1 and CDR2: SEHNR and FQNEAQ (reference sequence). V shed 1 base, J shed 2 bases, and the junction held 2 bases outside the gene matches. CDR3 residues: CASSLGTGGNQPQHF. Written as DNA, the CDR3 is TGTGCCAGCAGCTTAGGGACAGGAGGCAATCAGCCCCAGCATTTT.

This clonotype showed up just a few times. The chain carries TRBV10-3 and TRBJ2-7, with a weak D call TRBD1 (5 bases). CDR3 length: 15 residues. V was trimmed by 4 bases and J by 7 bases, leaving 20 bases between them. Germline V gene lookup returns CDR1 ENHRY and CDR2 SYGVKD. The CDR3: CAISGYGQVVEEQYF. For the CDR3, the DNA is TGTGCCATCAGTGGCTACGGACAAGTTGTGGAAGAGCAGTACTTC.

This clonotype was picked up a small number of times. The chain joins TRBV27 to TRBJ2-3; a possible D gene is TRBD1 (6 bases). Germline V CDR1 and CDR2: MNHEY, SMNVEV (reference sequence). Between the trimmed V and J ends, which lost 3 bases and 2 bases, there was a span of 12 bases. CDR3 length: 15 amino acids. CDR3 sequence: CASSFTGIDTDTQYF. DNA of the CDR3: TGTGCCAGCAGTTTCACAGGGATTGACACAGATACGCAGTATTTT.

In its sample, this clonotype was seen a few times. The chain couples TRBV16 to TRBJ2-6; no reliable D call. Germline V gene data show CDR1 as KGHSY and CDR2 as FQNENV. The CDR3 is 16 residues long. The ends were cut back, 4 bases at V and 3 bases at J, with 13 bases in the middle. CDR3: CASSPRQSLGANVLTF. In nucleotides, the CDR3 is TGTGCCAGCAGCCCCCGACAAAGCCTTGGGGCCAACGTCCTGACTTTC.

This clonotype was detected many times. V usage is TRBV10-3 and J usage is TRBJ2-1; TRBD1 agrees at 7 bases. This CDR3 is built from 14 residues. Germline CDR1 reads ENHRY; CDR2 reads SYGVKD. The junction had 8 bases not matched to a gene; V was cut back by 2 bases and J by 10 bases. The DNA of the CDR3 is TGTGCCATCAGTGAGGCCTCGACAGGGCAGGAGCAGTTCTTC. This gives the protein CAISEASTGQEQFF.

This clonotype was picked up a small number of times. J is TRBJ2-3 and V is TRBV6-5; 7 positions match TRBD2. Trimming cost V 0 bases and J 7 bases; bases outside gene matches: 13. The CDR3 has 17 residues. Per germline, CDR1 MNHEY and CDR2 SVGAGI. CDR3 in DNA: TGTGCCAGCAGTTACTCGAGATCTAGCGGCGGAGCTTATACGCAGTATTTT. Protein sequence: CASSYSRSSGGAYTQYF.

Only a few counts were recorded for this clonotype. This chain links TRBV28 with TRBJ2-5; the D gene could be TRBD1 or TRBD2 (5 bases each). Germline V gene sequence: CDR1 MDHEN, CDR2 SYDVKM. The V gene lost 4 bases and the J gene lost 6 bases, with 9 bases spanning the gap. The CDR3 is 12 amino acids. Here the CDR3 reads CASSSRGQTQYF. CDR3 nucleotides: TGTGCCAGCAGTTCCCGGGGACAGACCCAGTACTTC.

This clonotype was seen a handful of times. This chain connects TRBV12-3 or TRBV12-4 to TRBJ1-5; 8 bases are a match to TRBD1. The CDR3 is 15 residues long. V lost 3 bases to trimming and J lost 6 bases; unmatched junction nucleotides: 7. The CDR3 loop is CASSFRQGLSQPQHF. DNA for the CDR3: TGTGCCAGCAGTTTCAGACAGGGGCTAAGTCAGCCCCAGCATTTT.

The chain combines TRBV11-2 with TRBJ2-1; 8 bases line up with TRBD1. CDR1 SGHAT and CDR2 FQNNGV come from the germline V gene. This CDR3 region has 14 residues. J was trimmed by 7 bases and V by 8 bases; bases with no gene match: 10. In nucleotides, the CDR3 is TGTGCCAGCGACCGGACAGGGACTGGGAATGAGCAGTTCTTC. Amino acid sequence: CASDRTGTGNEQFF.